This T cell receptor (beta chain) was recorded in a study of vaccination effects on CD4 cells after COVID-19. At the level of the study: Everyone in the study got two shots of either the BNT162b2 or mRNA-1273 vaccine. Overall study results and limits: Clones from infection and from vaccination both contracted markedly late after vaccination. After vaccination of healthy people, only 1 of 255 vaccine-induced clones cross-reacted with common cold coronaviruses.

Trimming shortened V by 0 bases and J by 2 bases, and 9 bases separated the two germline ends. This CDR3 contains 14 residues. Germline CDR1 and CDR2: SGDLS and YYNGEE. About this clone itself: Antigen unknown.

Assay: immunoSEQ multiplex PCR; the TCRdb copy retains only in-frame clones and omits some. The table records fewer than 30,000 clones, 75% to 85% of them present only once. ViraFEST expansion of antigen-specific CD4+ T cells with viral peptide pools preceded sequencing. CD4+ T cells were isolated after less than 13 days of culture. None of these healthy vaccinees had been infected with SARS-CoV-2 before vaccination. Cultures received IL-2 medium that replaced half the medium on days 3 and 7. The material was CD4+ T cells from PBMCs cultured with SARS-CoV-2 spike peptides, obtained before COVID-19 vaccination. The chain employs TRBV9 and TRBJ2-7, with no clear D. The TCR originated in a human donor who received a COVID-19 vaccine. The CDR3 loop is CASSVDGYAYEQYF. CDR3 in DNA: TGTGCCAGCAGCGTAGATGGATACGCCTACGAGCAGTACTTC.